The subject of this entry is one TCR beta chain. This clonotype has a single count. Its antigen remains undetermined. The input lacks base qualities; no much larger clone sits a single base away. The data originate from a study of blood T cells in healthy people across ages (dated by TCRdb to 2015 to 2017). The study in broad terms: In model experiments, template switching captured roughly one uniquely barcoded TCR beta cDNA molecule for every two T cells. Age-related changes in TCR beta repertoire diversity were measured in the study by deep sequencing normalized with unique cDNA molecular identifiers. Four age groups were formed from the donors: young (average approximately 15 years), middle-aged (approximately 39), aged (about 68) and long-lived (approximately 80). The study analyzed two additional independent replicas of 1 million unique cDNA reads from the same blood draw for two donors, one aged 18 to 30 and one aged 80 or older.

Its CDR3 holds 15 amino acids, cysteine through phenylalanine. Just CDR3 DNA is preserved here, 45 bases in frame from base 1. The germline V gene sets CDR1 to KGHDR and CDR2 to SFDVKD. Here V drops 5 bases and J drops 0 bases, and the junction holds 4 bases not matched to any gene. Broad study findings and their caveats: Observed TCR beta diversity per million T cells fell roughly linearly with age, and a significant reduction was already apparent by age approximately 41. Estimates of total diversity based on one million sequenced T cells were regarded as lower bounds and as underestimates. Observed TCR beta diversity correlated strongly with the percentage of naive T cells measured by flow cytometry. Because donor CMV infection status was unknown, age-related changes in expanded clonotypes were potentially confounded. The long-lived group showed more naive CD4+ T cells, fewer expanded clones and increased TCR diversity than the aged group, suggesting age selection. Since profiling was done on bulk unsorted PBMCs, naive and antigen-experienced compartments could not be conclusively compared.

The library was prepared using 5' RACE. Sequencing instrument: Illumina HiSeq 2500. A second PCR of roughly 6 to 11 cycles was performed with a sample-barcoded 5' primer and a J-beta primer mix. A unique molecular identifier was introduced onto each TCR beta cDNA molecule by a template-switch 5' adaptor carrying 12 random nucleotides. Each sample yielded at least 3 million CDR3-containing paired-end reads. First-strand cDNA was synthesized from all RNA with the Mint cDNA synthesis kit, primed by a TRBC-specific oligonucleotide. Following uracil-DNA glycosylase treatment, all cDNA underwent a first 18-cycle PCR with the universal primers M1SS and BC2_uni_R. The paper's data handling went like this. Normalization of each sample was performed by random selection of 1 million high-quality reads, each carrying a distinct molecular identifier. Instead of being binned into consensus sequences, reads that shared molecular identifiers were thrown out. MiTCR, run with a Q25 quality threshold and the strictest error-elimination algorithm, handled CDR3 identification, clonotype clustering and error correction. A nonparametric unseen species model with Euler transformation was used to estimate lower-bound total TCR beta diversity. Starting from the raw public reads, TCRdb applied fastp trimming at Q25, assembled clones with MiXCR and retained in-frame beta chains. When rows share a CDR3 protein, they turn into one entry using the most common DNA and genes. What appears here as the V and J calls and clone size reflects TCRdb's work, not the paper's. This sample lists around 1,000,000 distinct CDR3 sequences; approximately 26% were detected once. The ten most abundant clones make up about 0.8% of the sample.

Donors were a few dozen systemically healthy Caucasian individuals from Russia aged roughly 6 to 100 years. Each donor gave 8 to 10 milliliters of peripheral blood, drawn into EDTA-treated Vacutainer tubes. PBMCs were isolated by Ficoll-Paque density-gradient centrifugation, with at least 7 million obtained per sample. Trizol reagent was used to extract total RNA from PBMCs, with at least 6 micrograms per sample. For every donor, an aliquot of PBMCs went through flow cytometry to measure the percentages of naive CD45RAhigh/CD27high T cells. These data were also reused for a study on T cells of mothers and their children. According to the second study: Nine systemically healthy Caucasian individuals, comprising three mothers and their six children, were included as donors. cDNA synthesis consumed the entire amount of extracted RNA, loaded at around 1.5 ug RNA in each 15 ul reaction. In the second PCR, sample barcodes and 2-4 random nucleotides were introduced via the M1S primer. More than 9.5 million TCR beta CDR3 reads were obtained from each mother, and several million reads were obtained from each child. TCR recombination output is similarly shaped by thymic selection in related and unrelated pairs, with a minor effect exerted by inherited differences. Normalized repertoire overlap was always slightly but never significantly higher in related than unrelated mother-child pairs. Persistent microchimeric T cell clones were not detected, at a sensitivity of approximately 98 clones per million clonotypes. To look for features that set related mother-child pairs apart from unrelated individuals, the researchers ran deep NGS to compare the TCR beta repertoires of mothers and children. Mothers averaged roughly 40 +/- 4 years of age and children averaged around 10 +/- 4 years. After adapters were ligated using NEBNext reagents, the libraries underwent 100+100 nt paired-end sequencing on an Illumina HiSeq 2000. To avoid cross-contamination, the mother libraries and the child libraries were prepared a month apart and sequenced in separate runs. For each donor, between about 500,000 and 2,100,000 distinct TCR beta clonotypes were identified. Naive TCR beta clonotypes were estimated from low-frequency clonotypes matched to each donor's FACS-determined naive share, without sorting.

The specimen sequenced was blood. Rearrangement joined TRBV24-1 to TRBJ2-3; 7 middle bases align to TRBD1. This TCR was recovered from a girl aged 2 to 10 in good health. The CDR3 protein sequence reads: CATSGDSFSTDTQYF. The DNA is TGTGCCACCAGTGGGGACAGTTTTAGCACAGATACGCAGTATTTT.